One and the same sample provided the 32 T cell receptor beta chains below, sequenced in a study of identical twins. TCRdb recomputed calls from the 5' RACE reads with MiXCR, one row per CDR3 protein. The repertoire has roughly 770,000 distinct CDR3 sequences, over 15% of them found once; the top ten carry about 12%. This sample also belongs to another study, concerning T cells expressing NK-cell markers.

The sequencing input was PBMCs. Receptors originate from a woman aged 18-30 years in good health.

This chain joins TRBV10-3 and TRBJ2-5; D gene uncertain. The CDR3 runs to 14 residues. The germline V and J ends were trimmed by 8 bases and 0 bases, with 13 bases remaining between them. CDR1 and CDR2 (germline): ENHRY, SYGVKD. CDR3 sequence: CAIANGRYQETQYF. In DNA form, the CDR3 reads TGTGCCATCGCGAATGGTCGGTACCAAGAGACCCAGTACTTC.

This chain uses TRBV27 with TRBJ2-7, with D tentatively TRBD2 (6 bases). V was clipped by 3 bases and J by 2 bases, with 14 bases between them. Germline CDR1 reads MNHEY; CDR2 reads SMNVEV (reference sequence). The CDR3 extends over 15 amino acids. CDR3: CASSLGRDGTYEQYF. CDR3 bases: TGTGCCAGCAGTTTGGGGCGGGATGGAACCTACGAGCAGTACTTC.

This clonotype was seen a handful of times. The chain couples TRBV4-2 to TRBJ2-2, with D unresolved. Germline CDR1 LGHNA, CDR2 YNFKEQ. The CDR3 has 16 residues. V was trimmed by 0 bases and J by 1 base, leaving 9 bases between them. CDR3 nucleotides: TGTGCCAGCAGCCAAGAAGCCAGCAAGAACACCGGGGAGCTGTTTTTT. As protein: CASSQEASKNTGELFF.

V gene TRBV7-9 combines with J gene TRBJ2-5; TRBD1 is a possible D gene (5 bases). Trimming left V 4 bases short and J 4 bases short, with 13 bases between. This CDR3 has 14 residues. In germline, CDR1 is SEHNR, CDR2 FQNEAQ (reference sequence). The chain's CDR3 is CASSSDTPRETQYF. As DNA, the CDR3 is TGTGCCAGCAGCTCGGACACGCCCAGAGAGACCCAGTACTTC.

This sequence joins TRBV13 and TRBJ2-7; the match to TRBD1 covers 8 bases. Germline values: CDR1 PRHDT, CDR2 FYEKMQ (reference sequence). The CDR3 covers 15 residues. Losses at the gene ends were 1 base for V and 6 bases for J; bases not matched to a gene: 8. For the CDR3, the DNA is TGTGCCAGCAGCTTAGATCGGCAGGGGGCAAGCGAGCAGTACTTC. Translating gives CASSLDRQGASEQYF.

The rearrangement joins TRBV13 to TRBJ2-3, with 9 bases aligning to TRBD1. CDR1 PRHDT and CDR2 FYEKMQ come from the germline V gene (reference sequence). The trim removed 5 bases at V and 2 bases at J, leaving 5 bases unmatched. The CDR3 has 15 amino acids. This chain's CDR3 is CASSRDRAYTDTQYF. The CDR3 bases are TGTGCCAGCAGCCGGGACAGGGCCTACACAGATACGCAGTATTTT.

The V call is TRBV20-1, the J call TRBJ2-5; D might be TRBD1 (6 bases). Trimming took off 3 bases at V and 4 bases at J, with 12 bases between the two ends. The CDR3 extends over 13 amino acids. From germline, CDR1 is DFQATT and CDR2 SNEGSKA (reference sequence). The CDR3 DNA is TGCAGTGCTAGGGTGAGGGGGAGAGAGACCCAGTACTTC. Protein sequence: CSARVRGRETQYF.

The CDR3 sequence is CASSLVLDGETQYF. The CDR3 coding sequence is TGCGCCAGCAGCTTGGTTCTGGACGGAGAGACCCAGTACTTC. This sequence joins TRBV5-1 and TRBJ2-5; D unclear. The germline V gene encodes CDR1 SGHRS and CDR2 YFSETQ. The CDR3 has 14 amino acids. V dropped 0 bases and J dropped 4 bases, with 10 bases sitting between them. Full variable domain (outside the CDR3, taken from reference TRBV5-1 and TRBJ2-5): KAGVTQTPRYLIKTRGQQVTLSCSPISGHRSVSWYQQTPGQGLQFLFEYFSETQRNKGNFPGRFSGRQFSNSRSEMNVSTLELGDSALYLCASSLVLDGETQYFGPGTRLLVL.

This chain connects TRBV12-3 or TRBV12-4 to TRBJ1-1, with a weak D call TRBD1 (6 bases). The CDR3 spans 13 residues. Deletions cut 4 bases from V and 5 bases from J, with 11 bases between. This CDR3 reads CASSSNQGTEAFF. The CDR3 bases are TGTGCCAGCAGTTCAAACCAGGGGACTGAAGCTTTCTTT.

This clonotype was detected a few times. The chain combines TRBV5-5 with TRBJ2-3, with D perhaps TRBD1 (5 bases). Germline CDR1 and CDR2: SGHKS and YYEKEE (reference sequence). This CDR3 is built from 14 residues. V lost 1 base to trimming and J lost 6 bases, with 12 bases between them. This chain's CDR3 is CASSLSQGSDTQYF. CDR3 sequence (DNA): TGTGCCAGCAGCTTGTCTCAGGGTTCGGATACGCAGTATTTT.

This clonotype was observed a handful of times. The rearrangement joins TRBV28 to TRBJ2-1, with a tentative D call TRBD1 (6 bases). Per the germline V gene, CDR1 is MDHEN and CDR2 is SYDVKM. Trimming took 5 bases from V and 6 from J, leaving 17 bases between them. This CDR3 region has 15 residues. Here the CDR3 DNA reads TGTGCCAGCAGTCCACTAGGGGGACCCCTCAATGAGCAGTTCTTC. Its protein is CASSPLGGPLNEQFF. Looking up the rest from reference TRBV28 and TRBJ2-1 gives the full variable domain: DVKVTQSSRYLVKRTGEKVFLECVQDMDHENMFWYRQDPGLGLRLIYFSYDVKMKEKGDIPEGYSVSREKKERFSLILESASTNQTSMYLCASSPLGGPLNEQFFGPGTRLTVL.

The CDR3 spells CASRASSVYTDTQYF. The DNA for the CDR3 is TGTGCCAGCAGGGCTAGCTCTGTGTACACAGATACGCAGTATTTT. The chain combines TRBV12-3 or TRBV12-4 with TRBJ2-3, with TRBD2 as a possible D gene (5 bases). The CDR3 has 15 amino acids. V was shortened by 6 bases and J by 2 bases, with 15 bases between the two germline ends.

This clonotype occurred a few times. The genes are TRBV5-1 and TRBJ2-1; no clear D. CDR3 length: 14 amino acids. Germline CDR1 is SGHRS and CDR2 is YFSETQ. Trimming left V 4 bases short and J 6 bases short, with 14 bases between. The CDR3 coding sequence is TGCGCCAGCAGCCAAAACTCGATCCGCAATGAGCAGTTCTTC. Its protein product is CASSQNSIRNEQFF. Combining the CDR3 with reference TRBV5-1 and TRBJ2-1 gives the whole variable domain KAGVTQTPRYLIKTRGQQVTLSCSPISGHRSVSWYQQTPGQGLQFLFEYFSETQRNKGNFPGRFSGRQFSNSRSEMNVSTLELGDSALYLCASSQNSIRNEQFFGPGTRLTVL.

This clonotype showed up just a few times. V usage is TRBV7-9 and J usage is TRBJ2-7; 7 bases match TRBD2. Germline CDR1 reads SEHNR; CDR2 reads FQNEAQ (reference sequence). This CDR3 comprises 14 residues. The ends lost 5 bases at V and 3 bases at J; junction bases unmatched: 7. CDR3 protein: CASSGRGNSYEQYF. The CDR3 DNA follows: TGTGCCAGCAGCGGGAGGGGAAACAGCTACGAGCAGTACTTC.

This clonotype was recorded a few times. The chain uses TRBV19 and TRBJ1-6; D gene uncertain. Per germline, CDR1 LNHDA and CDR2 SQIVND (reference sequence). The CDR3 has 14 residues. The V and J ends lost 1 base and 10 bases respectively, with 11 bases between them. CDR3 sequence reads: CASSIGVVESPLHF. CDR3 DNA sequence: TGTGCCAGTAGTATAGGGGTCGTGGAGTCACCCCTCCACTTT.

The chain has TRBV27 and TRBJ2-2, with unresolved D. The CDR3 loop spans 13 amino acids. Germline CDR1 is MNHEY and CDR2 is SMNVEV (reference sequence). The germline V and J ends were trimmed by 6 bases and 9 bases, with 14 bases remaining between them. CDR3 DNA sequence: TGTGCCAGCAGGTTAAAACCTCGCAGGGAGCTGTTTTTT. Its translation: CASRLKPRRELFF.

This clonotype was found a few times. The chain combines TRBV18 with TRBJ1-6; D is unresolved. Germline V lookup: CDR1 KGHSH, CDR2 LQKENI. The CDR3 covers 14 residues. Trimming left V 5 bases short and J 7 bases short, with 12 bases between. Here the CDR3 DNA reads TGTGCCAGCTCAGAGGCCCGGGCCAATTCACCCCTCCACTTT. Translation gives CASSEARANSPLHF.

This clonotype came up a few times. This chain connects TRBV10-3 to TRBJ1-2, with 10 bases matching TRBD1. With V trimmed by 8 bases and J by 3 bases, 6 bases remained unmatched. This CDR3 contains 14 residues. Germline CDR1 and CDR2: ENHRY and SYGVKD. This CDR3 reads CAIGGTGADYGYTF. The CDR3, as DNA: TGTGCCATCGGAGGGACAGGGGCAGACTATGGCTACACCTTC.

This clonotype was recorded a few times. This chain uses TRBV6-5 with TRBJ1-2, with D possibly matching TRBD1 (6 bases). The germline gives CDR1 MNHEY, CDR2 SVGAGI. V was shortened by 3 bases and J by 2 bases, with 13 bases between the two germline ends. The CDR3 length is 15 residues. CDR3 in DNA: TGTGCCAGCAGTTATGGTCCTAGGGGGAACTATGGCTACACCTTC. This sequence encodes CASSYGPRGNYGYTF.

In its sample, this clonotype was seen many times. V is TRBV12-3 or TRBV12-4 and J is TRBJ2-5; D might be TRBD1 or TRBD2, each matching 5 bases. This CDR3 is 14 amino acids long. V was pared by 6 bases and J by 1 base, with 12 bases between. Written as DNA, the CDR3 is TGTGCCAGCAGCTTACTGGGACCCCAAGAGACCCAGTACTTC. Protein sequence: CASSLLGPQETQYF.

This clonotype was picked up a small number of times. J is TRBJ2-1 and V is TRBV7-9; the D gene is possibly TRBD2 (6 bases). This CDR3 is built from 14 residues. V was pared by 2 bases and J by 15 bases, with 20 bases between. Germline V gene data show CDR1 as SEHNR and CDR2 as FQNEAQ (reference sequence). CDR3 region: CASSLLSGGDLLFF. CDR3 DNA sequence: TGTGCCAGCAGCTTACTGTCAGGCGGGGACCTTCTGTTCTTC.

The chain uses TRBV2 and TRBJ2-7; D tentatively reads TRBD1 or TRBD2 (5 bases each). The CDR3 contains 13 residues. Germline CDR1 is SNHLY and CDR2 is FYNNEI. V was clipped by 11 bases and J by 5 bases, with 19 bases between them. The CDR3, as DNA: TGTGCCGTTGGCAGGGACCAGAGGCACGAGCAGTACTTC. Translated, it gives CAVGRDQRHEQYF. Looking up the rest from reference TRBV2 and TRBJ2-7 gives the full variable domain: EPEVTQTPSHQVTQMGQEVILRCVPISNHLYFYWYRQILGQKVEFLVSFYNNEISEKSEIFDDQFSVERPDGSNFTLKIRSTKLEDSAMYFCAVGRDQRHEQYFGPGTRLTVT.

This chain joins TRBV12-3 or TRBV12-4 and TRBJ2-2; 14 nucleotides line up with TRBD2. This CDR3 contains 17 residues. The ends lost 5 bases at V and 7 bases at J; junction bases unmatched: 9. The CDR3 nucleotides read TGTGCCAGCAGTCGAACTGGACTAGCGGGGGGAGGCGGGGAGCTGTTTTTT. Amino acid sequence: CASSRTGLAGGGGELFF.

This clonotype was seen only a few times. J is TRBJ2-2 and V is TRBV20-1, with D possibly called TRBD1 or TRBD2 (5 bases each). CDR3 length: 16 residues. The germline V gene has CDR1 DFQATT and CDR2 SNEGSKA (reference sequence). V lost 1 base, J lost 4 bases, and 16 bases lay in between. Written as DNA, the CDR3 is TGCAGTGCTAGAGTCGGGGCCGACCCGCTCACCGGGGAGCTGTTTTTT. Translating gives CSARVGADPLTGELFF.

This clonotype was seen ten or more times. The chain recombines TRBV6-1 with TRBJ2-5; possible D gene TRBD2, 5 bases. V lost 6 bases and J 2 bases, leaving 10 bases between the germline ends. Per the germline V gene, CDR1 is MNHNS and CDR2 is SASEGT. The CDR3 totals 13 residues. The CDR3 bases are TGTGCCAGCAGAGCCCAGCGGCAAGAGACCCAGTACTTC. Protein product: CASRAQRQETQYF.

This clonotype was counted only a few times. The chain carries TRBV12-3 or TRBV12-4 and TRBJ2-3; 8 bases align to TRBD2. V was clipped by 3 bases and J by 3 bases; unmatched bases: 8. The CDR3 loop spans 16 amino acids. CDR3 nucleotides: TGTGCCAGCAGTTTTATTGGACTAGCAGGAACAGATACGCAGTATTTT. Its translation: CASSFIGLAGTDTQYF.

This chain uses TRBV19 with TRBJ1-5; weak D call: TRBD1 (5 bases). CDR3 size: 14 residues. The V and J ends lost 5 bases and 5 bases respectively, with 13 bases between them. Germline V gene lookup returns CDR1 LNHDA and CDR2 SQIVND (reference sequence). For the CDR3, the DNA is TGTGCCAGTAGTCCCCGACAGCCTTATCAGCCCCAGCATTTT. Its protein is CASSPRQPYQPQHF.

This sequence joins TRBV5-1 and TRBJ2-1; 7 bases agree with TRBD2. CDR3 length: 16 amino acids. The trim removed 3 bases at V and 3 bases at J, leaving 9 bases unmatched. Germline CDR1 reads SGHRS; CDR2 reads YFSETQ. For the CDR3, the DNA is TGCGCCAGCAGCTCCTTAGCGGGCTCCATCTACAATGAGCAGTTCTTC. Residues: CASSSLAGSIYNEQFF.

This clonotype was seen a few times. The chain carries TRBV27 and TRBJ2-1; the D gene is possibly TRBD2 (5 bases). Germline values: CDR1 MNHEY, CDR2 SMNVEV (reference sequence). CDR3 length: 14 amino acids. V shed 5 bases and J shed 6 bases, with 14 bases lying between them. In DNA form, the CDR3 reads TGTGCCAGCAGTCTTAGCGACCGCCTCAATGAGCAGTTCTTC. The encoded protein is CASSLSDRLNEQFF.

There are many counts of this clonotype. The chain carries TRBV15 and TRBJ2-2; D is unclear. From germline, CDR1 is LNHNV and CDR2 YYDKDF (reference sequence). There are 14 residues in the CDR3. Trimming removed 1 base at V and 1 base at J, with 4 bases between. CDR3 residues: CATSRAGNTGELFF. CDR3 sequence (DNA): TGTGCCACCAGCAGAGCAGGGAACACCGGGGAGCTGTTTTTT.

The count of this clonotype is one. CDR3 in amino acids: CASSSPFDATNEKLFF. The CDR3 DNA reads as TGTGCCAGCAGTTCCCCCTTCGACGCAACTAATGAAAAACTGTTTTTT. The chain has TRBV5-5 and TRBJ1-4; D is ambiguous. This CDR3 region has 16 residues. Deletions cut 5 bases from V and 0 bases from J, with 14 bases between. CDR1 and CDR2 (germline): SGHKS, YYEKEE (reference sequence).

This clonotype showed up many times. The rearrangement uses TRBV12-3 or TRBV12-4 and TRBJ2-7, with D tentatively TRBD1 (5 bases). The CDR3 spans 14 residues. V was pared by 2 bases and J by 5 bases, with 13 bases between. The CDR3 DNA reads TGTGCCAGCAGTTTATCGGCAGGGTTCAACGAGCAGTACTTC. It encodes CASSLSAGFNEQYF.